The 5 T cell receptor beta chains listed next were all sequenced from one sample in a study of CD8+ T cells in alopecia areata. Treatment given: oral pan-JAK inhibitor, 5-10 mg twice daily. As the sequencing template, cDNA was produced by extracting RNA and reverse transcribing it. Libraries were prepared by immunoSEQ multiplex PCR; TCRdb keeps only in-frame clonotypes and omits some of them. The sample lists over 85,000 clones; around three quarters were seen once. Sequencing was performed on CD8+ T cells sorted from blood, taken at approximately week 42, from a patient treated with tofacitinib. The source is a human donor with alopecia areata.

The V and J genes are TRBV7-8 and TRBJ2-1; D tentatively fits TRBD1 or TRBD2 (5 bases each). Germline V CDR1 and CDR2: SGHVS, FQNEAQ. The CDR3 is 12 residues long. V was shortened by 2 bases and J by 9 bases, with 8 bases between the two germline ends. The CDR3 DNA follows: TGTGCCAGCAGCTTACGGGGCGGTGAGCAGTTCTTC. This translates into CASSLRGGEQFF.

The rearrangement links TRBV7-9 to TRBJ2-1, with 8 bases aligning to TRBD2. With 10 bases clipped from V and 4 bases from J, the junction kept 15 bases outside the gene matches. The germline V gene encodes CDR1 SEHNR and CDR2 FQNEAQ (reference sequence). The CDR3 is 16 amino acids. CDR3 sequence: CATVSSASGSYNEQFF. CDR3 nucleotides: TGTGCCACGGTCTCTAGCGCTAGCGGGTCTTACAATGAGCAGTTCTTC.

This clone was counted a few times. The chain couples TRBV7-8 to TRBJ2-7, with D unclear. V lost 4 bases to trimming and J lost 0 bases, with 13 bases between them. The germline CDR1 and CDR2 sequences are SGHVS and FQNEAQ. There are 15 residues in the CDR3. CDR3 in amino acids: CASSSISIDSYEQYF. As DNA, the CDR3 is TGTGCCAGCAGCTCGATATCCATCGACTCCTACGAGCAGTACTTC.

V gene TRBV7-9 combines with J gene TRBJ1-2; D is uncertain. The ends were cut back, 4 bases at V and 2 bases at J, with 8 bases in the middle. Germline values: CDR1 SEHNR, CDR2 FQNEAQ (reference sequence). CDR3 size: 13 residues. DNA for the CDR3: TGTGCCAGCAGCTCAGACGGCAACTATGGCTACACCTTC. It yields the protein CASSSDGNYGYTF.

The chain couples TRBV6-5 to TRBJ1-6; no reliable D call. This CDR3 spans 10 amino acids. Per the germline V gene, CDR1 is MNHEY and CDR2 is SVGAGI. V lost 8 bases, J lost 10 bases, and 6 bases lay in between. The CDR3 sequence: CASGGSPLHF. The DNA for the CDR3 is TGTGCCAGCGGAGGCTCACCCCTCCACTTT.